There are a few counts of the clone carrying this T cell receptor (beta chain). Its cognate antigen is unknown. Distinct nucleotide sequences in the sample also encode this CDR3. From germline, CDR1 is GTSNPN and CDR2 SVGIG (reference sequence). V was pared by 2 bases and J by 5 bases, with 6 bases between. The CDR3 has 12 residues. The data derive from a study of shared clonotypes between healthy human individuals. The study, taken as a whole, reports: Expectations were that clonotype sharing among donors would be affected by sequencing depth.

As handled by the study authors: Junction-only immunoSEQ data arrived without quality scores, meaning filtering differed. Measured with immunoSEQ multiplex PCR; TCRdb has only the in-frame clones, and not every one. Clone size and V and J calls were adopted from that table, with D and trimming inferred from the DNA. This sample has 400,000 to 600,000 clones, with 75% to 80% found just once. This chain connects TRBV30 to TRBJ1-4; D ambiguous. This receptor was obtained from a woman in her thirties or forties in good health. Some clones in this sample may be carry-over from other donors' samples. Sample: PBMCs. CDR3 residues: CAWSLGNEKLFF. CDR3 nucleotide sequence: TGTGCCTGGAGTTTGGGAAATGAAAAACTGTTTTTT.